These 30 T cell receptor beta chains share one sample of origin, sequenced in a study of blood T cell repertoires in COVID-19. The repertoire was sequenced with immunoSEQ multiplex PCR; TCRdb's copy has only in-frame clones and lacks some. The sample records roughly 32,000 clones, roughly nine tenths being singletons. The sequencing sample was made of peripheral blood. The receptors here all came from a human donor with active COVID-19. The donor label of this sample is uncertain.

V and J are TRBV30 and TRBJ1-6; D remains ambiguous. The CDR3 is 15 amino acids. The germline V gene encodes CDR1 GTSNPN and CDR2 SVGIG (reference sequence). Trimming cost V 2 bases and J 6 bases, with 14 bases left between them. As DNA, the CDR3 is TGTGCCTGGAGTTTCAGTCCGGAGGGTAATTCACCCCTCCACTTT. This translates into CAWSFSPEGNSPLHF.

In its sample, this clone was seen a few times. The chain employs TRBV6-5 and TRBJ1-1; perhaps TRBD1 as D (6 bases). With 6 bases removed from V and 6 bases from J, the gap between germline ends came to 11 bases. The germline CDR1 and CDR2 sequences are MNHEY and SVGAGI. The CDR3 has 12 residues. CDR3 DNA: TGTGCCAGCAGCACGACAGGCGCTGAAGCTTTCTTT. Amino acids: CASSTTGAEAFF.

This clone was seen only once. The chain's CDR3 is CASSPPAGGLYEQYF. CDR3 sequence (DNA): TGTGCCAGCAGCCCCCCCGCGGGAGGGCTATACGAGCAGTACTTC. The V and J genes are TRBV3-1 (or the pseudogene TRBV3-2) and TRBJ2-7; 9 bases are a match to TRBD2. V lost 4 bases, J lost 4 bases, and 8 bases stayed unmatched. The CDR3 runs 15 residues. CDR1 is LGHDT and CDR2 is YNNKEL in the germline V gene (reference sequence).

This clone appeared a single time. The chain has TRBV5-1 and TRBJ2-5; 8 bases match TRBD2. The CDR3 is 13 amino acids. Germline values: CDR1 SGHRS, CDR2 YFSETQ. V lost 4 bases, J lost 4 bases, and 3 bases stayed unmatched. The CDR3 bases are TGCGCCAGCAGCACGGGAGGGGGAGAGACCCAGTACTTC. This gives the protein CASSTGGGETQYF.

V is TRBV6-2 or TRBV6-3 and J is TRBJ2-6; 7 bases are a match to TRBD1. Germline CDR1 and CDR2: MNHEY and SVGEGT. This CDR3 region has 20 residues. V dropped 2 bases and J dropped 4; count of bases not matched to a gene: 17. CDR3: CASSYDITGTDTSGANVLTF. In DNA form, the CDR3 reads TGTGCCAGCAGTTACGATATCACCGGGACAGATACTTCAGGGGCCAACGTCCTGACTTTC.

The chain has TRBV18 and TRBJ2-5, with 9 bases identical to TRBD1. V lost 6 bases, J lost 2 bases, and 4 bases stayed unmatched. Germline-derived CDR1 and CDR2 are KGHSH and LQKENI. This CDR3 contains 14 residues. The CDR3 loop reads CASSRDRAQETQYF. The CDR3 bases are TGTGCCAGCTCTCGGGACAGGGCTCAAGAGACCCAGTACTTC.

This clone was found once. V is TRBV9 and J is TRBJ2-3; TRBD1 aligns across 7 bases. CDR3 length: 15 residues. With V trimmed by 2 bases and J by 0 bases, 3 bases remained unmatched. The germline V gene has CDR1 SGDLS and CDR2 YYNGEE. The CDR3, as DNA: TGTGCCAGCAGCGTCGACAGGGTCAGCACAGATACGCAGTATTTT. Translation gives CASSVDRVSTDTQYF.

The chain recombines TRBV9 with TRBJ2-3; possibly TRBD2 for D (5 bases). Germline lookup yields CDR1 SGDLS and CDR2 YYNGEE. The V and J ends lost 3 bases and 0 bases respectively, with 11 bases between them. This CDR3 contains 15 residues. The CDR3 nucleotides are TGTGCCAGCAGCGCGGACTTCCCGAGCACAGATACGCAGTATTTT. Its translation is CASSADFPSTDTQYF.

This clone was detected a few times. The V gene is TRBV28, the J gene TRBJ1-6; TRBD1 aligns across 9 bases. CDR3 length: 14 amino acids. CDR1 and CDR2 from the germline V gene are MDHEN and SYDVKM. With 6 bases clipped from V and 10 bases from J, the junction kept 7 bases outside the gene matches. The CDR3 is CASSLTQGASPLHF. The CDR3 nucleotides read TGTGCCAGCAGCCTTACACAGGGGGCCTCACCCCTCCACTTT.

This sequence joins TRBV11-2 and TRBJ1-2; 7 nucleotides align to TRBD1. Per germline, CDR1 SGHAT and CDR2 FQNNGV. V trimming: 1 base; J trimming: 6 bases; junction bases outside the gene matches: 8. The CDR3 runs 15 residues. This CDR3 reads CASSLGQGSYHGYTF. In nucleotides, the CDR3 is TGTGCCAGCAGCTTAGGACAGGGTTCTTACCATGGCTACACCTTC.

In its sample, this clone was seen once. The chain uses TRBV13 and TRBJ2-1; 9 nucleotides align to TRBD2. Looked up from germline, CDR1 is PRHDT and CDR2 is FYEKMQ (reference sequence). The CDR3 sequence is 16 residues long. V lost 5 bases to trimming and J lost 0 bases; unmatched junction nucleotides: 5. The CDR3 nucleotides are TGTGCCAGCAGCCTCCCTAGCGGGGACTCCTACAATGAGCAGTTCTTC. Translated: CASSLPSGDSYNEQFF.

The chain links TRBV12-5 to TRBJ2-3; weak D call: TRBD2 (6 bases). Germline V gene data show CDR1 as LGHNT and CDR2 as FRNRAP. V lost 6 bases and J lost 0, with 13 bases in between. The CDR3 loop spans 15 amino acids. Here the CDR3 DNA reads TGTGCTAGTGGCCCGCCGGGGGTAAGCACAGATACGCAGTATTTT. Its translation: CASGPPGVSTDTQYF.

The CDR3 protein is CASSQFPGQGGEKLFF. The CDR3 bases are TGCGCCAGCAGCCAATTCCCGGGACAGGGAGGTGAAAAACTGTTTTTT. This chain connects TRBV4-3 to TRBJ1-4; 9 bases are shared with TRBD1. Germline lookup yields CDR1 LGHNA and CDR2 YSLEER. CDR3 length equals 16 residues. The V segment lost 2 bases and the J segment 7 bases; nucleotides outside the gene matches: 8.

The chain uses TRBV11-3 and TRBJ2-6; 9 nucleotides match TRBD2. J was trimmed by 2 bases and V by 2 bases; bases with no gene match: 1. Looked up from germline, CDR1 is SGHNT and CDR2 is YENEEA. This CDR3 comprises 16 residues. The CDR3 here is CASSLLAGTGANVLTF. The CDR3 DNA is TGTGCCAGCAGCTTACTAGCGGGAACTGGGGCCAACGTCCTGACTTTC.

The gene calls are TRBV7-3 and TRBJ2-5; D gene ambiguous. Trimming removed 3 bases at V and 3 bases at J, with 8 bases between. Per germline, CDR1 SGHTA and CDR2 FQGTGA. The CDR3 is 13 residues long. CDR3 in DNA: TGTGCCAGCAGCTTGAACAGAGAAGAGACCCAGTACTTC. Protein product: CASSLNREETQYF.

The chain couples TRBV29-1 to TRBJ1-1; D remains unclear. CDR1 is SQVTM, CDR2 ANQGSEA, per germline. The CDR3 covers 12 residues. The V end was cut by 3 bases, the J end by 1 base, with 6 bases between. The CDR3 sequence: CSVDTENTEAFF. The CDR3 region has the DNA TGCAGCGTTGATACAGAGAACACTGAAGCTTTCTTT.

The CDR3 nucleotides read TGTGCCAGCAGCCTTGGGATAGCGGGGGCCTACGAGCAGTACTTC. As protein: CASSLGIAGAYEQYF. This chain connects TRBV7-2 to TRBJ2-7; TRBD2 aligns across 9 bases. Trimming removed 5 bases from V and 2 bases from J; junction bases left unmatched: 7. Germline-derived CDR1 and CDR2 are SGHTA and FQGNSA. The CDR3 length is 15 residues.

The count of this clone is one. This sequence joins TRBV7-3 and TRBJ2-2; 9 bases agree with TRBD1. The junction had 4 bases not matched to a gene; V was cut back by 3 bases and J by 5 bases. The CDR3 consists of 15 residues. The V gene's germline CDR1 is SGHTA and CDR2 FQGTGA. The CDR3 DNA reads TGTGCCAGCAGCTTCCCGGGACAGGGAACCGGGGAGCTGTTTTTT. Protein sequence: CASSFPGQGTGELFF.

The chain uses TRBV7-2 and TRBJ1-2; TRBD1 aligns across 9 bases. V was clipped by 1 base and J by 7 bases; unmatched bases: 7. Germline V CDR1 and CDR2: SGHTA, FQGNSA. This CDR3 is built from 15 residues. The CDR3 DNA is TGTGCCAGCAGCTTAGAGTCCAGGACAGGGGTTGGCTACACCTTC. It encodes CASSLESRTGVGYTF.

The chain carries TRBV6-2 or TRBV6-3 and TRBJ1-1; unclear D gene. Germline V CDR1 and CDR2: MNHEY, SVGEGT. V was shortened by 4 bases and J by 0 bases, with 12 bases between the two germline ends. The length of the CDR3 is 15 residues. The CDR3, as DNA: TGTGCCAGCAGTTCTATTCAAACCATGAACACTGAAGCTTTCTTT. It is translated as CASSSIQTMNTEAFF.

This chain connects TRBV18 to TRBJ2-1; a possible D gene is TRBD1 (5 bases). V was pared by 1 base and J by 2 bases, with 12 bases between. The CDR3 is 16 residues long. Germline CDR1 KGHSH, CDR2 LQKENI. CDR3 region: CASSPRQGSTYNEQFF. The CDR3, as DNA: TGTGCCAGCTCACCACGTCAGGGATCCACCTACAATGAGCAGTTCTTC.

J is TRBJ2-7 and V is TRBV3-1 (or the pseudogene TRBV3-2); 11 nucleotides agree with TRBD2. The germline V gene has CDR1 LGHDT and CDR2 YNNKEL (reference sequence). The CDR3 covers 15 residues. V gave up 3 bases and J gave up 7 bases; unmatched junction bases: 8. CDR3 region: CASSQGGSGRGEQYF. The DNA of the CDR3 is TGTGCCAGCAGCCAGGGGGGTAGCGGGAGGGGTGAGCAGTACTTC.

As DNA, the CDR3 is TGTGCCAGCAGCGTAGAGGGACTAGCGGGCGGCGAGCAGTACTTC. It translates to CASSVEGLAGGEQYF. The chain uses TRBV9 and TRBJ2-7; TRBD2 matches at 12 bases. Germline CDR1 SGDLS, CDR2 YYNGEE. The CDR3 spans 15 residues. V trimming: 0 bases; J trimming: 6 bases; junction bases outside the gene matches: 4.

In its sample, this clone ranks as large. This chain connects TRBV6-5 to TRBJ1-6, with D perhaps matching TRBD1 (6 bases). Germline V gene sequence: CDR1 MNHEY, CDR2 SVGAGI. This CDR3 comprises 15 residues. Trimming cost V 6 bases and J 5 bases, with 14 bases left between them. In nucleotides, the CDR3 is TGTGCCAGCAGCCTACGGGACACCCATAATTCACCCCTCCACTTT. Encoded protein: CASSLRDTHNSPLHF.

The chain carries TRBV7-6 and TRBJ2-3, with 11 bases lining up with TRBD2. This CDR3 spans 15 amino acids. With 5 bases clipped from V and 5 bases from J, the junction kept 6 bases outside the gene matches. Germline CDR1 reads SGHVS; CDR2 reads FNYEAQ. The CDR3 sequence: CASSRLAGMGDTQYF. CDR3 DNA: TGTGCCAGCAGCCGACTAGCGGGGATGGGAGATACGCAGTATTTT.

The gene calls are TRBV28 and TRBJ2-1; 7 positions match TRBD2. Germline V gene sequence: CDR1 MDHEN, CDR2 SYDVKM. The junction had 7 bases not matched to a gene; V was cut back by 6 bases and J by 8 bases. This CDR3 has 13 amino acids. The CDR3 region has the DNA TGTGCCAGCAGCCCTCCGACTAGCCATGAGCAGTTCTTC. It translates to CASSPPTSHEQFF.

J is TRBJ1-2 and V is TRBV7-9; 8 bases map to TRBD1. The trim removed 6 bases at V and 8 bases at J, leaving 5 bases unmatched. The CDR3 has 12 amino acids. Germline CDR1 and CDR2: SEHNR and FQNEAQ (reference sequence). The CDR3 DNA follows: TGTGCCAGCAGTCCGACAGGGGACGGCTACACCTTC. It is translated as CASSPTGDGYTF.

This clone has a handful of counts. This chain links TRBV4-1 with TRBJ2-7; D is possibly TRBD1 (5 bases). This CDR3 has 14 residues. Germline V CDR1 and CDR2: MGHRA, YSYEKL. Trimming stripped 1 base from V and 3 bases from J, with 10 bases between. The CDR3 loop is CASSQGSGNYEQYF. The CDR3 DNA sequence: TGCGCCAGCAGCCAAGGTTCAGGGAACTACGAGCAGTACTTC.

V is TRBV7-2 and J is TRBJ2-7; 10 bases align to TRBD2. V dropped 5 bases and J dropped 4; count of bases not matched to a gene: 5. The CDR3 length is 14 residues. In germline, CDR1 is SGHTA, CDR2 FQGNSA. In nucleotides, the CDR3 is TGTGCCAGCAGCCCTACTAGCGGGAATTACGAGCAGTACTTC. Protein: CASSPTSGNYEQYF.

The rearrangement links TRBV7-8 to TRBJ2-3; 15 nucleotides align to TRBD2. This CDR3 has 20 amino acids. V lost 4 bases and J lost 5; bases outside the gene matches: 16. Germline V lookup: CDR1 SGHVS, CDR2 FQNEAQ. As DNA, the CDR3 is TGTGCCAGCAGCTCTCCGTCCGGACTAGCGGGGGGGCATAGTTTAGATACGCAGTATTTT. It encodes CASSSPSGLAGGHSLDTQYF. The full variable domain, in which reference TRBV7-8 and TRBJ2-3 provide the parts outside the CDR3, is GAGVSQSPRYKVAKRGQDVALRCDPISGHVSLFWYQQALGQGPEFLTYFQNEAQLDKSGLPSDRFFAERPEGSVSTLKIQRTQQEDSAVYLCASSSPSGLAGGHSLDTQYFGPGTRLTVL.